This T cell receptor beta chain stems from a study of blood T cell repertoires in COVID-19. Study information: Samples of COVID-19 (acute and convalescent) were obtained from the United States, Italy and Spain. Sample material is recorded as cDNA or gDNA derived from T cells, B-cell-depleted T cells, or PBMCs.

This clone was recorded once. The CDR3 runs 15 residues. CDR1 is LNHDA and CDR2 is SQIVND in the germline V gene (reference sequence). V lost 0 bases and J lost 3, with 10 bases in between. Source study methods: Estimated nucleated cell counts came from reference gene primer amplification. The table came from immunoSEQ multiplex PCR; TCRdb's copy has only in-frame clones and leaves some out. The D gene and trimming were derived from the DNA, and the V and J assignments and clone size from that table. The repertoire holds some 200,000 clones, 80% to 85% seen once, with around 3% in the top ten. This chain joins TRBV19 and TRBJ2-3, with D tentatively TRBD2 (6 bases). This receptor was taken from a woman in her 30s who had recovered from COVID-19. Sequenced input: peripheral blood. In DNA, the CDR3 is TGTGCCAGTAGTATAGACTACGGGGGAACAGATACGCAGTATTTT. The encoded protein is CASSIDYGGTDTQYF.